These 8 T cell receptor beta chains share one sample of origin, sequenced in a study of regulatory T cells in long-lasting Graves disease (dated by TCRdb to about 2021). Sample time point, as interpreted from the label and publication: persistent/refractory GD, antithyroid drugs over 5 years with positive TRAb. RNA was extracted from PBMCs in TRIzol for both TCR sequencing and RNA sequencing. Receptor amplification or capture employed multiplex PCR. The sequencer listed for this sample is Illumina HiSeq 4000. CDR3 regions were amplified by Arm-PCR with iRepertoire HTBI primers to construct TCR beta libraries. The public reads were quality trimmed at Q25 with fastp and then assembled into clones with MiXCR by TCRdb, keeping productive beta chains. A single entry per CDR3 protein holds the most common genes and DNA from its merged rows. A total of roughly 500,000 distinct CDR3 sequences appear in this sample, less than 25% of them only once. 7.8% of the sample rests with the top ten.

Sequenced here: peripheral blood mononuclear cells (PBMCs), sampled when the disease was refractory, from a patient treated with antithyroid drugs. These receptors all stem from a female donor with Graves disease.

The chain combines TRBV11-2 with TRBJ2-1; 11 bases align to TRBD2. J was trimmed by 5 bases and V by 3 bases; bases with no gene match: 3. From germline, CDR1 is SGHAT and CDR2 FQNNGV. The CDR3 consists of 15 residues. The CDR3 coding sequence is TGTGCCAGCAGCTTTAGCGGGAGGGATAACAATGAGCAGTTCTTC. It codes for CASSFSGRDNNEQFF.

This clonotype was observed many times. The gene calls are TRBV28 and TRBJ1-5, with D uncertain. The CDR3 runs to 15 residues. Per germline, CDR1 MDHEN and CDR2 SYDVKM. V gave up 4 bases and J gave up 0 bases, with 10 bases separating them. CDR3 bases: TGTGCCAGCAGTTCGGCGGATTATAGCAATCAGCCCCAGCATTTT. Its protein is CASSSADYSNQPQHF.

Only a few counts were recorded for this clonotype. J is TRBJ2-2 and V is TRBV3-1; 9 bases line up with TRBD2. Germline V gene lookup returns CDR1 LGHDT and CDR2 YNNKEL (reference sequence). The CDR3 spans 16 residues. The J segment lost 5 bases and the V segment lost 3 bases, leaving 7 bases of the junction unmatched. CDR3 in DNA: TGTGCCAGCAGCCATCTACTTAGCGGGAGAACCGGGGAGCTGTTTTTT. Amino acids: CASSHLLSGRTGELFF. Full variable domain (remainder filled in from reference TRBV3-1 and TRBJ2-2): DTAVSQTPKYLVTQMGNDKSIKCEQNLGHDTMYWYKQDSKKFLKIMFSYNNKELIINETVPNRFSPKSPDKAHLNLHINSLELGDSAVYFCASSHLLSGRTGELFFGEGSRLTVL.

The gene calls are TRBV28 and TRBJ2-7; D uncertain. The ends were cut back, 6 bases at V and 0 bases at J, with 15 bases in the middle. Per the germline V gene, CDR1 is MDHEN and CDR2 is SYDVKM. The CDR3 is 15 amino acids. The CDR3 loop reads CASSPRGKDSYEQYF. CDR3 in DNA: TGTGCCAGCAGCCCGAGAGGAAAAGACTCCTACGAGCAGTACTTC.

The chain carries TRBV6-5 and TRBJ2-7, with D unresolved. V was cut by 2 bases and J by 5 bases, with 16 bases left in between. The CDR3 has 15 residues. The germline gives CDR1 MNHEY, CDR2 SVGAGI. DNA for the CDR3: TGTGCCAGCAGTTACCTCTGGGTGGGGAAGAACGAGCAGTACTTC. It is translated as CASSYLWVGKNEQYF.

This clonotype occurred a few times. CDR3 amino acids: CASSRGNSPLNTEAFF. The CDR3 nucleotides read TGTGCCAGCAGCCGCGGGAACAGTCCCTTGAACACTGAAGCTTTCTTT. The chain is built from TRBV13 and TRBJ1-1; D remains unclear. Germline CDR1 is PRHDT and CDR2 is FYEKMQ (reference sequence). The CDR3 runs 16 residues. V was shortened by 5 bases and J by 0 bases, with 16 bases between the two germline ends.

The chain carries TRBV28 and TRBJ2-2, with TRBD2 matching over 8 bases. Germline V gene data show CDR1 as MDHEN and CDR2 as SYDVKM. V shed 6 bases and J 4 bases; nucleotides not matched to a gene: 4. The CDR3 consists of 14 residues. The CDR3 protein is CASRSGRPTGELFF. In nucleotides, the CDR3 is TGTGCCAGCAGAAGCGGGAGACCCACCGGGGAGCTGTTTTTT.

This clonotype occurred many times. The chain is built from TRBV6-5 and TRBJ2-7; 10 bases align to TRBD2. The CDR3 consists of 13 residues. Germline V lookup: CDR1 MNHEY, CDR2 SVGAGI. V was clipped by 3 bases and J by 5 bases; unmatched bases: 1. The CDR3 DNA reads TGTGCCAGCAGTTATACTAGCGGGAACGAGCAGTACTTC. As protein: CASSYTSGNEQYF.